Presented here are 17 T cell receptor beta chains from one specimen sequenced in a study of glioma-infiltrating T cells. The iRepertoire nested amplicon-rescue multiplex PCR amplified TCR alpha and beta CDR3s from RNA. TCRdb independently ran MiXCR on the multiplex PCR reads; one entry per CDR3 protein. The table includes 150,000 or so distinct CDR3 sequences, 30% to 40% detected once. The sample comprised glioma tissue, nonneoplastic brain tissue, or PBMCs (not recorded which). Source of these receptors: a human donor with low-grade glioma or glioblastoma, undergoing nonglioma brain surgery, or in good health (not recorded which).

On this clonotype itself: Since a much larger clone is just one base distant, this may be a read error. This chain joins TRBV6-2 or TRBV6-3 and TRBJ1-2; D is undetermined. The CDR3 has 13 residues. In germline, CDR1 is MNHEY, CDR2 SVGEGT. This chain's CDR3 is CAGSYSPEYGYTF. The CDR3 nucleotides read TGTGCCGGCAGTTACTCGCCCGAGTATGGCTACACCTTC.

In nucleotides, the CDR3 is TGCGCCAGCAGCCAACCTAGGTCAGGGGAGGATGAGCAGTTCTTC. Its translation: CASSQPRSGEDEQFF. The chain couples TRBV4-1 to TRBJ2-1, with D tentatively TRBD1 or TRBD2 (6 bases each). V was pared by 2 bases and J by 8 bases, with 16 bases between. Germline V CDR1 and CDR2: MGHRA, YSYEKL. This CDR3 contains 15 residues.

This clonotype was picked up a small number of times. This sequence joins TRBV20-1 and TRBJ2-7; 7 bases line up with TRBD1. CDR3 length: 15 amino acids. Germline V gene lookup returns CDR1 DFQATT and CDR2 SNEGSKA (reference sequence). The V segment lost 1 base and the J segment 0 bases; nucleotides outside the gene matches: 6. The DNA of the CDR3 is TGCAGTGCTAGAGGGACCGGGACAGCCTCCTACGAGCAGTACTTC. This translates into CSARGTGTASYEQYF.

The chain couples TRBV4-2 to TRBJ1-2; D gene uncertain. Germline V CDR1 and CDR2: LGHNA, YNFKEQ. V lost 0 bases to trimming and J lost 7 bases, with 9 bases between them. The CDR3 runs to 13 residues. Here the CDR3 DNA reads TGTGCCAGCAGCCAAGATTCCAGGCCTGGCTACACCTTC. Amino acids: CASSQDSRPGYTF.

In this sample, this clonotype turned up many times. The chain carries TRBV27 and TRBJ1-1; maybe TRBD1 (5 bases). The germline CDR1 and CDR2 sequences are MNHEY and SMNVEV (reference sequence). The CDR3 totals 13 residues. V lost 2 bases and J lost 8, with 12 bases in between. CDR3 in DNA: TGTGCCAGCAGTTTAGGGTGGGAGGGGGAAGCTTTCTTT. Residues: CASSLGWEGEAFF.

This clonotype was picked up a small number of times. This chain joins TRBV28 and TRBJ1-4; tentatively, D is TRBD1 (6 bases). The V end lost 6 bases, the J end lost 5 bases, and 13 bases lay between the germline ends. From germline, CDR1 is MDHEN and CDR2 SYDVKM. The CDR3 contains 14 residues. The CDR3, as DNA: TGTGCCAGCAGGACCCCGGACAGAAATGAAAAACTGTTTTTT. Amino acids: CASRTPDRNEKLFF.

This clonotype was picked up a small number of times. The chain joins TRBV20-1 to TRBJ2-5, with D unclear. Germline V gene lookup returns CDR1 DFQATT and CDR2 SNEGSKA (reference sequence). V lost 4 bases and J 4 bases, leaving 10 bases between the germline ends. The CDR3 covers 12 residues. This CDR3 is CSATPDVETQYF. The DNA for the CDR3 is TGCAGTGCTACCCCGGACGTAGAGACCCAGTACTTC.

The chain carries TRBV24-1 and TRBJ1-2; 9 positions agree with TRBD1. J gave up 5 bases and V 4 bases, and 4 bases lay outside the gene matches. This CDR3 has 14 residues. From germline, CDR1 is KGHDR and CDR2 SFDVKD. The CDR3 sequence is CATSEAGTGYGYTF. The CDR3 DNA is TGTGCCACCAGTGAAGCCGGGACAGGGTATGGCTACACCTTC.

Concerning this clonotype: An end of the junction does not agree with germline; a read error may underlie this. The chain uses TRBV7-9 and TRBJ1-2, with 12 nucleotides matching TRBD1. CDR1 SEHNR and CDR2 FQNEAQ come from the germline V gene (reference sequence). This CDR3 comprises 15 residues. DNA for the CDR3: TGTGCCCGCAGCTCCGGGACAGGGGGCTTCCATGGCTACACCTTC. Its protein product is CARSSGTGGFHGYTF.

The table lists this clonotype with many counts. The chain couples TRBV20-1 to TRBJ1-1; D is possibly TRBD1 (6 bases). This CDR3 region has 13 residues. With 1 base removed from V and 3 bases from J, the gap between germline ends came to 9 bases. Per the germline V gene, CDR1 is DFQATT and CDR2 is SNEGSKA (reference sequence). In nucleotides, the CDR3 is TGCAGTGCTAGAGGGACAGCCGACACTGAAGCTTTCTTT. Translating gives CSARGTADTEAFF.

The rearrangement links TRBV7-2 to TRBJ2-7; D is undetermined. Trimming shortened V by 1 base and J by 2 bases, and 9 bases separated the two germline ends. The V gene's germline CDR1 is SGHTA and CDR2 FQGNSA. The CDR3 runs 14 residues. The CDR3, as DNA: TGTGCCAGCAGCTTAGAACACCCCCCCTACGAGCAGTACTTC. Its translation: CASSLEHPPYEQYF. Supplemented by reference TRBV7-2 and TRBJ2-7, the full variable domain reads GAGVSQSPSNKVTEKGKDVELRCDPISGHTALYWYRQSLGQGLEFLIYFQGNSAPDKSGLPSDRFSAERTGGSVSTLTIQRTQQEDSAVYLCASSLEHPPYEQYFGPGTRLTVT.

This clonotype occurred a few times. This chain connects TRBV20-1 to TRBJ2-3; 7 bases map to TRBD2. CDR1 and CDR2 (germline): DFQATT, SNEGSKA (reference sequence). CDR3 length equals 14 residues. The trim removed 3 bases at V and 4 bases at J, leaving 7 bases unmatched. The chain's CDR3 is CSASPAGLPDTQYF. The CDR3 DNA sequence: TGCAGTGCTAGCCCAGCGGGGTTGCCAGATACGCAGTATTTT.

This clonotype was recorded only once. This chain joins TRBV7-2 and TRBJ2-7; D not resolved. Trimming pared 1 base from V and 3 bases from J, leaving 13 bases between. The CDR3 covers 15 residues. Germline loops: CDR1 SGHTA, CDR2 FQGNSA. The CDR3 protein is CASSLVGGGIYEQYF. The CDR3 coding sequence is TGTGCCAGCAGCTTAGTAGGCGGTGGAATCTACGAGCAGTACTTC.

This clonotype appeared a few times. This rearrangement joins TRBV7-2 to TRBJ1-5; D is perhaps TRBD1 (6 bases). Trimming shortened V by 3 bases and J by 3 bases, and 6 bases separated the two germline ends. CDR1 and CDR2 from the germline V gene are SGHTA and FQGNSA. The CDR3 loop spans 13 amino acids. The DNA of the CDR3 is TGTGCCAGCAGCTTGGGACACAATCAGCCCCAGCATTTT. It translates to CASSLGHNQPQHF. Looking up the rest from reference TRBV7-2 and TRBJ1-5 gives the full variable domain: GAGVSQSPSNKVTEKGKDVELRCDPISGHTALYWYRQSLGQGLEFLIYFQGNSAPDKSGLPSDRFSAERTGGSVSTLTIQRTQQEDSAVYLCASSLGHNQPQHFGDGTRLSIL.

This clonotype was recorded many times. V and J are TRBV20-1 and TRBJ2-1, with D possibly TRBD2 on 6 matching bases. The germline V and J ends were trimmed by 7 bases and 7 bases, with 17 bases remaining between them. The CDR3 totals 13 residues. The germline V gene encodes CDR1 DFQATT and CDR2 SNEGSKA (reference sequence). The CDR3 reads CSVPAEAGNEQFF. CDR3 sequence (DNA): TGCAGTGTCCCAGCGGAGGCGGGGAATGAGCAGTTCTTC.

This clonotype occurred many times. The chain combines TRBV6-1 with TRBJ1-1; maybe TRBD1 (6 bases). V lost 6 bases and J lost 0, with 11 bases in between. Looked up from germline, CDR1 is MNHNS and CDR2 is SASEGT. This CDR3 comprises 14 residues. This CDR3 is CASRPDRLNTEAFF. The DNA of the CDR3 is TGTGCCAGCAGACCCGACAGGCTGAACACTGAAGCTTTCTTT.

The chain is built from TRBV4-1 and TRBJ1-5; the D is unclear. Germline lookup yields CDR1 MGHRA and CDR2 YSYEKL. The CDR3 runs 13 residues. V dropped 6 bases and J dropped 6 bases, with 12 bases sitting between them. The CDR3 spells CASSPILGQPQHF. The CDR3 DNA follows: TGCGCCAGCAGTCCAATTCTGGGTCAGCCCCAGCATTTT.